These 7 T cell receptor beta chains share one sample of origin, sequenced in a study of cytomegalovirus exposure and HLA in healthy donors. The PCR made use of 60 Vbeta and 13 Jbeta primers. Assay: immunoSEQ multiplex PCR; the TCRdb copy retains only in-frame clones and omits some. The sample yields fewer than 200,000 clones, around 80% seen once. The specimen was PBMCs. These receptors originate from a man between 35 and 55 years old in good health and CMV-seronegative.

This chain links TRBV28 with TRBJ1-6; D is unclear. Germline V gives CDR1 MDHEN, CDR2 SYDVKM. Trimming left V 7 bases short and J 8 bases short, with 12 bases between. CDR3 length: 13 residues. CDR3 in amino acids: CASNFGEDSPLHF. DNA for the CDR3: TGTGCCAGCAATTTCGGGGAGGATTCACCCCTCCACTTT.

This chain uses TRBV9 with TRBJ2-5; TRBD2 matches 10 bases. Germline CDR1 SGDLS, CDR2 YYNGEE. The junction had 7 bases not matched to a gene; V was cut back by 3 bases and J by 2 bases. The CDR3 sequence is 16 residues long. The CDR3 sequence is CASSGKRGGEQETQYF. The CDR3 bases are TGTGCCAGCAGCGGCAAGCGGGGGGGGGAGCAAGAGACCCAGTACTTC.

The chain carries TRBV29-1 and TRBJ1-5; D gene uncertain. The germline V and J ends were trimmed by 4 bases and 3 bases, with 7 bases remaining between them. CDR3 length equals 12 residues. Germline V lookup: CDR1 SQVTM, CDR2 ANQGSEA. This chain's CDR3 is CSVGGVNQPQHF. CDR3 bases: TGCAGCGTTGGAGGCGTCAATCAGCCCCAGCATTTT.

This clone was counted a single time. The V call is TRBV28, the J call TRBJ2-1; no firm D call. The V end lost 1 base, the J end lost 10 bases, and 11 bases lay between the germline ends. The CDR3 loop spans 13 amino acids. CDR1 is MDHEN and CDR2 is SYDVKM in the germline V gene. The CDR3 is CASSLLGPMEQFF. In nucleotides, the CDR3 is TGTGCCAGCAGTTTATTGGGCCCCATGGAGCAGTTCTTC.

This clone was seen a handful of times. The J gene is TRBJ2-6, the V gene TRBV5-6; perhaps TRBD2 as D (5 bases). The V end was cut by 1 base, the J end by 1 base, with 6 bases between. The CDR3 loop spans 15 amino acids. Germline values: CDR1 SGHDT, CDR2 YYEEEE. Written as DNA, the CDR3 is TGTGCCAGCAGCTTGACGGGATCTGGGGCCAACGTCCTGACTTTC. This gives the protein CASSLTGSGANVLTF.

The chain is built from TRBV7-6 and TRBJ1-1, with unresolved D. CDR1 SGHVS and CDR2 FNYEAQ come from the germline V gene. The CDR3 consists of 14 residues. The V gene lost 1 base and the J gene lost 2 bases, with 8 bases spanning the gap. The CDR3 DNA is TGTGCCAGCAGCTTAGGTCCCGTAAACACTGAAGCTTTCTTT. Translating gives CASSLGPVNTEAFF.

This sequence joins TRBV25-1 and TRBJ1-6; 11 bases are shared with TRBD1. The CDR3 spans 16 residues. Germline V CDR1 and CDR2: MGHDK, SYGVNS. The V segment lost 8 bases and the J segment 9 bases; nucleotides outside the gene matches: 12. CDR3 nucleotide sequence: TGTGCCAGCCATGGGGAGGACAGGGGGCAAGTTTCACCCCTCCACTTT. Translation: CASHGEDRGQVSPLHF.